This TCR beta chain was sequenced in a study of CD8 T cells in Susac syndrome. The authors reverse transcribed roughly 0.5 to 1 ug RNA with random hexamers. Across 54 Vbeta and 13 Jbeta, immunoSEQ multiplex PCR amplified TCR beta CDR3. TCRdb passed the immunoSEQ multiplex PCR reads through MiXCR, listing each CDR3 protein once. In the table there are approximately 170,000 distinct CDR3 sequences, roughly nine tenths of which are singletons. V was shortened by 0 bases and J by 0 bases, with 18 bases between the two germline ends. The CDR3 spans 18 residues. Germline V gene sequence: CDR1 SEHNR, CDR2 FQNEAQ (reference sequence).

This chain joins TRBV7-9 and TRBJ2-7; weak D call: TRBD2 (5 bases). Sequencing was performed on CD4+ T cells from PBMCs. The receptor comes from a human donor in good health. The CDR3 nucleotides read TGTGCCAGCAGCTTAGCGAGGGTAGGCTACCTCAGCTCCTACGAGCAGTACTTC. It translates to CASSLARVGYLSSYEQYF.